This T cell receptor beta chain was profiled in a study of control samples from healthy donors and cancer patients. Sequencing used immunoSEQ multiplex PCR; TCRdb keeps in-frame clones, though not all of them. The sample holds around 76,000 clones; roughly 92% are singletons and the top ten take around 6.5%. Germline-derived CDR1 and CDR2 are KGHSH and LQKENI. This CDR3 contains 13 residues. V lost 3 bases, J lost 8 bases, and 10 bases lay in between. The chain employs TRBV18 and TRBJ1-4; TRBD1 is a possible D gene (5 bases). The sequencing input was blood. The TCR originated in a woman between 35 and 50 years old in good health. CDR3: CASSPRDGEKLFF. CDR3 DNA sequence: TGTGCCAGCTCACCCAGGGATGGCGAAAAACTGTTTTTT.